This T cell receptor (beta chain) was recovered during a study of blood T cells in healthy people across ages. A J-beta primer mix and a sample-barcoded 5' primer were used in a second PCR of about 7 to 12 cycles. TCRdb reanalysed the 5' RACE reads using MiXCR and keeps one entry per CDR3 protein. This table holds under 2,000,000 distinct CDR3 sequences, approximately 50% found once. Trimming took off 5 bases at V and 6 bases at J, with 14 bases between the two ends. CDR1 is SGHTA, CDR2 FQGNSA, per germline. The length of the CDR3 is 14 residues. The sample taken for sequencing was blood. This chain links TRBV7-2 with TRBJ2-1; the D gene could be TRBD1 or TRBD2 (7 bases each). This clonotype was obtained from a woman in her thirties or forties in good health. CDR3 in amino acids: CASSRGDRLNEQFF. The CDR3 DNA reads TGTGCCAGCAGCCGGGGGGACAGACTCAATGAGCAGTTCTTC.